The 7 T cell receptor beta chains in this list originate from one sample, sequenced in a study of PD-1 blockade in classical Hodgkin lymphoma. Each and every patient relapsed after autologous stem cell transplantation, and patients got differing brentuximab vedotin exposure. Sequencing was performed with immunoSEQ multiplex PCR; in TCRdb, only in-frame clones are kept and a portion is missing. The data hold around 25,000 clones, with 80% observed a single time. The specimen was peripheral blood mononuclear cells (PBMCs), collected at baseline. These receptors all stem from a human donor with classical Hodgkin lymphoma.

The gene calls are TRBV4-3 and TRBJ1-2; D is ambiguous. V was cut by 0 bases and J by 8 bases, with 16 bases left in between. CDR1 is LGHNA, CDR2 YSLEER, per germline. CDR3 size: 15 residues. In DNA form, the CDR3 reads TGCGCCAGCAGCCAAGATAGGGAAGGCTTGAGGGGCTACACCTTC. Translated: CASSQDREGLRGYTF.

J is TRBJ2-7 and V is TRBV7-9, with a possible D match to TRBD2 (5 bases). The length of the CDR3 is 18 residues. CDR1 SEHNR and CDR2 FQNEAQ come from the germline V gene (reference sequence). V gave up 1 base and J gave up 0 bases, with 19 bases separating them. CDR3 nucleotide sequence: TGTGCCAGCAGCTTAGATGTCTGGGAGAGCGACCCCTCCTACGAGCAGTACTTC. Its translation: CASSLDVWESDPSYEQYF. Supplemented by reference TRBV7-9 and TRBJ2-7, the full variable domain reads DTGVSQNPRHKITKRGQNVTFRCDPISEHNRLYWYRQTLGQGPEFLTYFQNEAQLEKSRLLSDRFSAERPKGSFSTLEIQRTEQGDSAMYLCASSLDVWESDPSYEQYFGPGTRLTVT.

The genes are TRBV7-2 and TRBJ2-3; TRBD2 matches 9 bases. The J segment lost 2 bases and the V segment lost 5 bases, leaving 5 bases of the junction unmatched. CDR3 length: 15 residues. Germline CDR1 and CDR2: SGHTA and FQGNSA. For the CDR3, the DNA is TGTGCCAGCAGCAGGCGGACTAGCGACACAGATACGCAGTATTTT. Amino acid sequence: CASSRRTSDTDTQYF.

The genes are TRBV4-3 and TRBJ2-7; a weak D match, TRBD1 (6 bases). The CDR3 extends over 15 amino acids. Germline loops: CDR1 LGHNA, CDR2 YSLEER. V shed 3 bases and J shed 3 bases, with 15 bases lying between them. CDR3 sequence: CASSQAGTYGYEQYF. The CDR3 coding sequence is TGCGCCAGCAGCCAGGCTGGGACATACGGCTACGAGCAGTACTTC.

The chain carries TRBV4-2 and TRBJ2-1, with D possibly being TRBD2 (7 bases). Looked up from germline, CDR1 is LGHNA and CDR2 is YNFKEQ. The CDR3 contains 16 residues. Deletions cut 1 base from V and 4 bases from J, with 14 bases between. CDR3 DNA sequence: TGTGCCAGCAGCCAAGTCCGGGGGGCAGGGTACAATGAGCAGTTCTTC. Translating gives CASSQVRGAGYNEQFF.

This clone was seen just once. At one boundary the junction diverges from the germline segment, which might be a read error. The gene calls are TRBV5-1 and TRBJ2-1, with D possibly called TRBD1 or TRBD2 (5 bases each). CDR3 size: 18 residues. Germline assignment: CDR1 SGHRS and CDR2 YFSETQ. CDR3 coding DNA: TGCGCCAGCAGCTTGGGTATCCGGTCGGGACGCCTAGGGAATGGGCAGTTCTTC. Amino acid sequence: CASSLGIRSGRLGNGQFF.

This clone is termed medium-sized (0.01 to 0.1%). V and J are TRBV10-1 and TRBJ2-3; D gene uncertain. From germline, CDR1 is WNHNN and CDR2 SYGVQD (reference sequence). There are 15 residues in the CDR3. Deletions cut 4 bases from V and 4 bases from J, with 15 bases between. The CDR3, as DNA: TGCGCCAGCAGTGGGCCCCTAGGGAAGGCAGATACGCAGTATTTT. Amino acids: CASSGPLGKADTQYF.